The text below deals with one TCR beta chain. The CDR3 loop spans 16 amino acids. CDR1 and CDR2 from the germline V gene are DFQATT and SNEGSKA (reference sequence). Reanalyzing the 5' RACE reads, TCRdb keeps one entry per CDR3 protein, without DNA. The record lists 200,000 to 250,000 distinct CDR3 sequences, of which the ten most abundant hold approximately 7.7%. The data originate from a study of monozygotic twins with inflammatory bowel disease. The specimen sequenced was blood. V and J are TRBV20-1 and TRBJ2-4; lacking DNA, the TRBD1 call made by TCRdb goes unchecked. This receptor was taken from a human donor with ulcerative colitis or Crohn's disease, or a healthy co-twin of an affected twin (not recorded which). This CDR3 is CSAGGRRFLAKNIQYF.